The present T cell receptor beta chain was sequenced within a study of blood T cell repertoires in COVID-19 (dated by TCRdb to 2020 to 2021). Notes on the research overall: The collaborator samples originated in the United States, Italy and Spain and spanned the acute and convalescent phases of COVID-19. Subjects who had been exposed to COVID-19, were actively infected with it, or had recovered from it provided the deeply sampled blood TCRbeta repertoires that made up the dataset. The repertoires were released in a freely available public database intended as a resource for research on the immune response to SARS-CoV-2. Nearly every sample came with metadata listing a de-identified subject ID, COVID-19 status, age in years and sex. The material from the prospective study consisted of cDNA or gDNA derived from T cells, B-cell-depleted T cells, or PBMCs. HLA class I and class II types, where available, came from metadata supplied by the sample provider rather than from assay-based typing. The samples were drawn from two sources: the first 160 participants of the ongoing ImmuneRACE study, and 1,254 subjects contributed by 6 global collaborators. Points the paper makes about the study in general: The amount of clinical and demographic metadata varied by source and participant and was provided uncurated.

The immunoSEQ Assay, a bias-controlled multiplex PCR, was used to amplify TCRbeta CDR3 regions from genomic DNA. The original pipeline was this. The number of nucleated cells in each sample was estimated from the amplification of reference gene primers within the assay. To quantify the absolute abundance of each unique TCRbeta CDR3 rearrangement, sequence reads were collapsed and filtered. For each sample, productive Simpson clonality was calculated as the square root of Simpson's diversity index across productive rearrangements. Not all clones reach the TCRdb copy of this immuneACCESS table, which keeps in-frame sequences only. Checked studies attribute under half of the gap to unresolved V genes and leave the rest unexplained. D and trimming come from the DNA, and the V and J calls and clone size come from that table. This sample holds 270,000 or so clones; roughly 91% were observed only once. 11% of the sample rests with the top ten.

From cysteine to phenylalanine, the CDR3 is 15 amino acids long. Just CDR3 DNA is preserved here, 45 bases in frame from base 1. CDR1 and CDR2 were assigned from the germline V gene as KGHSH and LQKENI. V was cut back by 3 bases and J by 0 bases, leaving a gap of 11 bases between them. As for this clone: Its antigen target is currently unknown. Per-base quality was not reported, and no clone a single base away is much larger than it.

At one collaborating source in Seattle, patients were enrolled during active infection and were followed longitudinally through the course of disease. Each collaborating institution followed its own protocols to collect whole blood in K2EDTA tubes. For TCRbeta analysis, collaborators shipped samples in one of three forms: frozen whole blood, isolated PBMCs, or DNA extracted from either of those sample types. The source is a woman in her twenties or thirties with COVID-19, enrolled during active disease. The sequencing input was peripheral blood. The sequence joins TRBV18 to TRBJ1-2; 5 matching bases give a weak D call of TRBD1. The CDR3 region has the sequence CASSPGTSANYGYTF. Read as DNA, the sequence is TGTGCCAGCTCACCTGGGACTTCCGCTAACTATGGCTACACCTTC. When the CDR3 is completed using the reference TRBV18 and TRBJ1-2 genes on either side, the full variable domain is NAGVMQNPRHLVRRRGQEARLRCSPMKGHSHVYWYRQLPEEGLKFMVYLQKENIIDESGMPKERFSAEFPKEGPSILRIQQVVRGDSAAYFCASSPGTSANYGYTFGSGTRLTVV.